Presented here are 32 T cell receptor beta chains from one specimen sequenced in a study of shared clonotypes between healthy human individuals. Using immunoSEQ multiplex PCR, the repertoire was profiled, and TCRdb retains in-frame clones only, with some absent. The table shows some 2,000,000 clones, with approximately 94% occurring only once. Naive CD8 isolation took CD45RO-negative cells positively selected for CCR7 and excluded terminally differentiated effector memory CD45RA+ cells. Sample: naive CD8+ T cells sorted from blood. The receptor set was obtained from a young man in good health.

The J gene is TRBJ2-4, the V gene TRBV9; perhaps TRBD1 as D (5 bases). V lost 5 bases, J lost 6 bases, and 9 bases lay in between. Germline V gives CDR1 SGDLS, CDR2 YYNGEE. The CDR3 sequence is 12 residues long. In DNA form, the CDR3 reads TGTGCCAGCAGTGGGGCTGGAAACATTCAGTACTTC. It yields the protein CASSGAGNIQYF. The variable domain in full, completed from reference TRBV9 and TRBJ2-4, reads DSGVTQTPKHLITATGQRVTLRCSPRSGDLSVYWYQQSLDQGLQFLIQYYNGEERAKGNILERFSAQQFPDLHSELNLSSLELGDSALYFCASSGAGNIQYFGAGTRLSVL.

This rearrangement joins TRBV6-1 to TRBJ1-1; no firm D call. In germline, CDR1 is MNHNS, CDR2 SASEGT. Trimming left V 8 bases short and J 5 bases short, with 15 bases between. The CDR3 runs to 13 residues. Here the CDR3 DNA reads TGTGCCAGCGCAGCCCCAATGGGAACTGAAGCTTTCTTT. Translating it yields CASAAPMGTEAFF.

J is TRBJ1-5 and V is TRBV19; 8 positions match TRBD1. The CDR3 spans 16 residues. The J segment lost 7 bases and the V segment lost 4 bases, leaving 12 bases of the junction unmatched. In germline, CDR1 is LNHDA, CDR2 SQIVND (reference sequence). CDR3: CASSTRDRWRGQPQHF. CDR3 coding DNA: TGTGCCAGTAGTACCCGGGACAGGTGGAGGGGGCAGCCCCAGCATTTT.

V and J are TRBV29-1 and TRBJ1-2, with D hard to call. This CDR3 has 10 residues. Germline V gives CDR1 SQVTM, CDR2 ANQGSEA. V was pared by 6 bases and J by 6 bases, with 8 bases between. This chain's CDR3 is CSVMDDGYTF. CDR3 nucleotides: TGCAGCGTGATGGACGATGGCTACACCTTC.

This CDR3 is CASTSTNFLGPSNQPQHF. The CDR3 DNA follows: TGCGCCAGCACCTCCACGAATTTCCTAGGGCCCAGCAATCAGCCCCAGCATTTT. The chain employs TRBV10-1 and TRBJ1-5; D not resolved. The germline CDR1 and CDR2 sequences are WNHNN and SYGVQD (reference sequence). The V and J ends lost 7 bases and 1 base respectively, with 23 bases between them. This CDR3 comprises 18 residues.

In regard to this clone: Other DNA sequences from this sample encode an identical CDR3 as well. The chain employs TRBV19 and TRBJ2-7; TRBD1 might be the D (5 bases). Germline V gives CDR1 LNHDA, CDR2 SQIVND (reference sequence). The CDR3 runs 13 residues. The germline V and J ends were trimmed by 3 bases and 2 bases, with 8 bases remaining between them. In nucleotides, the CDR3 is TGTGCCAGTAGTATGCAGGGAACCTACGAGCAGTACTTC. This gives the protein CASSMQGTYEQYF.

This chain joins TRBV28 and TRBJ1-2, with 10 bases matching TRBD1. The CDR3 covers 16 residues. Per germline, CDR1 MDHEN and CDR2 SYDVKM. J was trimmed by 4 bases and V by 5 bases; bases with no gene match: 10. The CDR3 bases are TGTGCCAGCAGTCAGCGGGATGGGACAGGGGTCTATGGCTACACCTTC. This translates into CASSQRDGTGVYGYTF.

The V and J genes are TRBV4-1 and TRBJ2-3, with TRBD1 matching 8 bases. V lost 0 bases to trimming and J lost 5 bases; unmatched junction nucleotides: 1. Germline-derived CDR1 and CDR2 are MGHRA and YSYEKL. The CDR3 extends over 14 amino acids. The CDR3 coding sequence is TGCGCCAGCAGCCAAGAACAGGGGGTAGATACGCAGTATTTT. As protein: CASSQEQGVDTQYF.

CDR3 region: CASSVEGRDTEAFF. The CDR3 DNA reads as TGTGCCAGCAGCGTAGAGGGGCGCGACACTGAAGCTTTCTTT. The chain uses TRBV9 and TRBJ1-1; tentative D call: TRBD1 (5 bases). V lost 0 bases and J 3 bases, leaving 9 bases between the germline ends. Germline values: CDR1 SGDLS, CDR2 YYNGEE. This CDR3 is 14 amino acids long.

V is TRBV7-6 and J is TRBJ2-3; perhaps TRBD2 as D (6 bases). Germline-derived CDR1 and CDR2 are SGHVS and FNYEAQ. Trimming stripped 0 bases from V and 0 bases from J, with 13 bases between. This CDR3 spans 17 amino acids. The chain's CDR3 is CASSLALVGGSTDTQYF. CDR3 bases: TGTGCCAGCAGCTTAGCCCTTGTGGGGGGTAGCACAGATACGCAGTATTTT.

The CDR3 here is CAARQGQETQYF. DNA of the CDR3: TGTGCCGCGCGGCAGGGGCAAGAGACCCAGTACTTC. This chain uses TRBV7-9 with TRBJ2-5, with a tentative D call TRBD1 (6 bases). Germline lookup yields CDR1 SEHNR and CDR2 FQNEAQ (reference sequence). The CDR3 contains 12 residues. Trimming took 11 bases from V and 2 from J, leaving 12 bases between them.

This clone was recorded only once. This chain uses TRBV7-9 with TRBJ2-5, with TRBD1 matching over 7 bases. V dropped 4 bases and J dropped 7; count of bases not matched to a gene: 12. Germline CDR1 SEHNR, CDR2 FQNEAQ (reference sequence). The CDR3 contains 15 residues. The CDR3 here is CASSSPGQTFLTQYF. The CDR3 bases are TGTGCCAGCAGCTCCCCGGGACAGACCTTTTTGACCCAGTACTTC.

As DNA, the CDR3 is TGTGCCAGTAGTATTCCCTGGGCGGACACTGAAGCTTTCTTT. Translation: CASSIPWADTEAFF. The V and J genes are TRBV19 and TRBJ1-1; no reliable D call. The germline gives CDR1 LNHDA, CDR2 SQIVND (reference sequence). V lost 3 bases and J 3 bases, leaving 11 bases between the germline ends. The CDR3 totals 14 residues.

The genes are TRBV10-3 and TRBJ2-7, with 12 bases aligning to TRBD2. Germline values: CDR1 ENHRY, CDR2 SYGVKD. This CDR3 has 18 residues. J gave up 0 bases and V 7 bases, and 13 bases lay outside the gene matches. CDR3 bases: TGTGCCATCAAGAACGGGACTAGCGGGTTGACGAGCTCCTACGAGCAGTACTTC. It encodes CAIKNGTSGLTSSYEQYF.

The CDR3 loop is CASQGALSYNEQFF. DNA of the CDR3: TGTGCCAGTCAGGGGGCCCTCTCCTACAATGAGCAGTTCTTC. The chain combines TRBV19 with TRBJ2-1; TRBD1 matches 8 bases. This CDR3 has 14 amino acids. V was pared by 8 bases and J by 0 bases, with 3 bases of the junction left unmatched. CDR1 is LNHDA and CDR2 is SQIVND in the germline V gene (reference sequence).

In this sample, this clone turned up once. This rearrangement joins TRBV19 to TRBJ1-1; 7 nucleotides line up with TRBD1. The CDR3 is 14 amino acids. Germline loops: CDR1 LNHDA, CDR2 SQIVND (reference sequence). With V trimmed by 7 bases and J by 2 bases, 7 bases remained unmatched. Here the CDR3 reads CASKPRDSNTEAFF. The CDR3 DNA sequence: TGTGCCAGTAAACCCCGGGACAGCAACACTGAAGCTTTCTTT.

This clone is a singleton in its sample. The chain is built from TRBV7-6 and TRBJ2-7, with TRBD1 matching over 9 bases. The CDR3 has 15 amino acids. Germline loops: CDR1 SGHVS, CDR2 FNYEAQ. The V gene end was trimmed by 5 bases and the J gene end by 6 bases; junction bases not matched to a gene: 11. In DNA form, the CDR3 reads TGTGCCAGCAGCCAGGGACAGGGTGGGTCTGGCGAGCAGTACTTC. As protein: CASSQGQGGSGEQYF.

The V gene is TRBV7-9, the J gene TRBJ2-1; maybe TRBD2 (6 bases). Germline CDR1 is SEHNR and CDR2 is FQNEAQ (reference sequence). V lost 2 bases and J 2 bases, leaving 10 bases between the germline ends. The CDR3 loop spans 15 amino acids. CDR3 coding DNA: TGTGCCAGCAGCTTAATCGGGGAGGCCTACAATGAGCAGTTCTTC. This encodes CASSLIGEAYNEQFF.

This chain joins TRBV5-1 and TRBJ2-3; D is undetermined. This CDR3 is built from 13 residues. From germline, CDR1 is SGHRS and CDR2 YFSETQ. Between the trimmed V and J ends, which lost 5 bases and 2 bases, there was a span of 9 bases. The CDR3 sequence: CASSLPDTDTQYF. CDR3 DNA: TGCGCCAGCAGTTTGCCAGACACAGATACGCAGTATTTT.

V and J are TRBV9 and TRBJ2-5; possibly TRBD2 for D (6 bases). This CDR3 region has 14 residues. V shed 1 base and J shed 4 bases, with 11 bases lying between them. The V gene's germline CDR1 is SGDLS and CDR2 YYNGEE. The CDR3 reads CASSVWRDAETQYF. For the CDR3, the DNA is TGTGCCAGCAGCGTATGGCGGGACGCAGAGACCCAGTACTTC.

The rearrangement joins TRBV27 to TRBJ2-1, with 8 positions matching TRBD2. Germline V lookup: CDR1 MNHEY, CDR2 SMNVEV (reference sequence). CDR3 length: 14 residues. The V gene end was trimmed by 5 bases and the J gene end by 4 bases; junction bases not matched to a gene: 4. The CDR3 region is CASSLTSEYNEQFF. Written as DNA, the CDR3 is TGTGCCAGCAGTCTGACTAGCGAATACAATGAGCAGTTCTTC.

The CDR3: CASSIAGGGTYEQYF. The CDR3 nucleotides are TGTGCCAGTAGTATAGCAGGCGGCGGAACCTACGAGCAGTACTTC. The chain joins TRBV19 to TRBJ2-7; unclear D gene. Germline CDR1 is LNHDA and CDR2 is SQIVND (reference sequence). V lost 1 base to trimming and J lost 2 bases, with 12 bases between them. The CDR3 runs to 15 residues.

The V and J genes are TRBV5-6 and TRBJ2-6, with 7 bases aligning to TRBD2. The CDR3 is made up of 17 amino acids. V dropped 1 base and J dropped 0; count of bases not matched to a gene: 4. Germline loops: CDR1 SGHDT, CDR2 YYEEEE. CDR3 sequence (DNA): TGTGCCAGCAGCTTGCCTAGCGGACCCTCTGGGGCCAACGTCCTGACTTTC. This translates into CASSLPSGPSGANVLTF.

The rearrangement joins TRBV4-3 to TRBJ2-2; TRBD2 is a possible D gene (5 bases). The V gene lost 4 bases and the J gene lost 1 base, with 13 bases spanning the gap. The CDR3 runs to 16 residues. CDR1 and CDR2 (germline): LGHNA, YSLEER. The CDR3 loop is CASSPRLAGNTGELFF. The CDR3 nucleotides read TGCGCCAGCAGCCCCCGCCTGGCGGGGAACACCGGGGAGCTGTTTTTT.

The gene calls are TRBV14 and TRBJ2-2; D is unresolved. Between the trimmed V and J ends, which lost 2 bases and 6 bases, there was a span of 7 bases. From germline, CDR1 is SGHDN and CDR2 FVKESK. The CDR3 is 13 amino acids. The CDR3 loop is CASSQSVAGELFF. Here the CDR3 DNA reads TGTGCCAGCAGCCAATCGGTTGCCGGGGAGCTGTTTTTT.

CDR3 sequence: CASSQEAGVVWYEQYF. The CDR3 DNA reads TGCGCCAGCAGCCAAGAGGCGGGAGTGGTCTGGTACGAGCAGTACTTC. The V gene is TRBV4-3, the J gene TRBJ2-7, with TRBD2 identical over 7 bases. The V segment lost 0 bases and the J segment 4 bases; nucleotides outside the gene matches: 9. This CDR3 has 16 residues. Germline CDR1 LGHNA, CDR2 YSLEER.

This chain joins TRBV5-8 and TRBJ1-5; D call uncertain. The CDR3 has 16 residues. Trimming removed 3 bases at V and 0 bases at J, with 13 bases between. The V gene's germline CDR1 is SGHTS and CDR2 YDEGEE. In DNA, the CDR3 is TGTGCCAGCAGCTACGCCCTAGGACTTAGCAATCAGCCCCAGCATTTT. Translated: CASSYALGLSNQPQHF.

The chain couples TRBV19 to TRBJ1-5; 8 positions agree with TRBD1. V dropped 1 base and J dropped 2; count of bases not matched to a gene: 1. Germline assignment: CDR1 LNHDA and CDR2 SQIVND (reference sequence). The CDR3 has 15 residues. CDR3 amino acids: CASSIAGGGNQPQHF. DNA for the CDR3: TGTGCCAGTAGTATAGCAGGGGGCGGCAATCAGCCCCAGCATTTT. The whole variable domain, remainder taken from reference TRBV19 and TRBJ1-5, is DGGITQSPKYLFRKEGQNVTLSCEQNLNHDAMYWYRQDPGQGLRLIYYSQIVNDFQKGDIAEGYSVSREKKESFPLTVTSAQKNPTAFYLCASSIAGGGNQPQHFGDGTRLSIL.

The V call is TRBV11-2, the J call TRBJ2-5; tentatively, D is TRBD1 or TRBD2 (5 bases each). This CDR3 has 16 amino acids. Looked up from germline, CDR1 is SGHAT and CDR2 is FQNNGV. With 0 bases removed from V and 2 bases from J, the gap between germline ends came to 13 bases. The CDR3 region has the DNA TGTGCCAGCAGCTTAGATGGGGTGTGGGGGCAAGAGACCCAGTACTTC. The encoded protein is CASSLDGVWGQETQYF.

The chain has TRBV2 and TRBJ1-3; 7 bases are a match to TRBD1. Unmatched junction bases numbered 6, after V lost 6 bases and J lost 4 bases. Germline CDR1 SNHLY, CDR2 FYNNEI. The CDR3 runs 14 residues. CDR3 in amino acids: CASREGAPGNTIYF. DNA for the CDR3: TGTGCCAGCAGGGAGGGGGCGCCGGGAAACACCATATATTTT.

This clone was seen once. The chain employs TRBV13 and TRBJ2-1; the match to TRBD2 covers 7 bases. Per germline, CDR1 PRHDT and CDR2 FYEKMQ (reference sequence). The V and J ends lost 5 bases and 6 bases, in that order; junction bases with no gene match: 10. This CDR3 has 15 amino acids. For the CDR3, the DNA is TGTGCCAGCAGCCCACAGGCGGGGGAGATCAATGAGCAGTTCTTC. Its translation is CASSPQAGEINEQFF.

The genes are TRBV28 and TRBJ2-2; either TRBD1 or TRBD2 may supply D (5 bases each). With 10 bases removed from V and 5 bases from J, the gap between germline ends came to 17 bases. The CDR3 is 14 amino acids. From germline, CDR1 is MDHEN and CDR2 SYDVKM. CDR3: CATLRGAWTGELFF. The CDR3 nucleotides are TGTGCCACCTTGAGGGGTGCTTGGACCGGGGAGCTGTTTTTT.